The present T cell receptor beta chain was sequenced within a study of T cells in women clearing cervical HPV infection. Remarks on this clone: Its antigen is unknown.

Here immunoSEQ multiplex PCR was the method, and the copy in TCRdb shows in-frame clones only, minus some. The sample data list some 43,000 clones. Study-level points and caveats: A classifier using richness and V gene abundances reached an AUC of approximately 0.79.

This receptor was obtained from a woman aged 18-70 years with a cervical HPV16 infection that either progressed to CIN3+ or cleared (not recorded which). The sequenced sample was blood buffy coat.

CDR3 bases read: TGTGCCAGCAGCTTTATCAGGGGGCTCCAAGAGACG. It is translated as CASSFIRGLQET. The full CDR3 is CASSFIRGLQETQYF. The rearrangement links TRBV7-2 to TRBJ2-3; TRBD1 matches 8 bases. The observed sequence ends 3 residues before the CDR3 terminus, with the missing tail filled in from the germline J gene. Germline values: CDR1 SGHTA, CDR2 FQGNSA. There are 15 residues in the CDR3.